The text below deals with one TCR beta chain. Per sample, roughly 530 nanograms of biopsy DNA were TCRB immunosequenced. Using immunoSEQ multiplex PCR, the repertoire was profiled, and TCRdb retains in-frame clones only, with some absent. This sample has 1,600 or so clones, with 80% to 85% found just once. This entry is derived from a study of T cell repertoires in ileal Crohn's disease. The germline V gene has CDR1 MNHNY and CDR2 SVGAGI (reference sequence). V lost 11 bases and J 3 bases, leaving 23 bases between the germline ends. The CDR3 extends over 15 amino acids. The sequence derives from an adult with Crohn's disease. The rearrangement joins TRBV6-6 to TRBJ2-7, with D maybe TRBD2 (5 bases). Sequenced: ileal tissue. This chain's CDR3 is CAVLGVGPEGYEQYF. In DNA, the CDR3 is TGTGCCGTCCTCGGAGTAGGACCCGAGGGCTACGAGCAGTACTTC.